Shown below are 25 T cell receptor beta chains from a single sample sequenced in a study of blood T cell repertoires in COVID-19. Profiled with immunoSEQ multiplex PCR; TCRdb holds only in-frame clones, not every one. The sample contains around 300,000 clones, 85% to 90% of which appear only once. The material sequenced was peripheral blood. Receptors were obtained from a woman between 50 and 59 years old with active or convalescent COVID-19.

This clone was found a few times. The chain combines TRBV27 with TRBJ2-2; 7 nucleotides align to TRBD2. Germline V gives CDR1 MNHEY, CDR2 SMNVEV (reference sequence). V shed 6 bases and J 6 bases; nucleotides not matched to a gene: 7. This CDR3 spans 14 amino acids. The CDR3 DNA sequence: TGTGCCAGCAGAGGGGCGGGAGACGCCGGGGAGCTGTTTTTT. Protein product: CASRGAGDAGELFF.

The chain links TRBV20-1 to TRBJ1-2; maybe TRBD1 (5 bases). The V gene lost 5 bases and the J gene lost 5 bases, with 9 bases spanning the gap. CDR3 length: 11 amino acids. The germline gives CDR1 DFQATT, CDR2 SNEGSKA (reference sequence). The CDR3 protein is CSAPGEYGYTF. CDR3 DNA: TGCAGTGCTCCGGGGGAATATGGCTACACCTTC.

This rearrangement joins TRBV11-1 to TRBJ2-5, with TRBD2 identical over 10 bases. In germline, CDR1 is SGHAT, CDR2 FQDESV (reference sequence). This CDR3 comprises 16 residues. J gave up 7 bases and V 5 bases, and 13 bases lay outside the gene matches. CDR3 bases: TGTGCCAGCAGCCTACAACGCCTTGGACTAGCGGCGACCCAGTACTTC. It codes for CASSLQRLGLAATQYF.

This chain connects TRBV7-2 to TRBJ2-1, with TRBD2 as a possible D gene (6 bases). V lost 4 bases, J lost 2 bases, and 12 bases lay in between. The CDR3 contains 15 residues. Germline CDR1 and CDR2: SGHTA and FQGNSA. CDR3 bases: TGTGCCAGCAGCTCCGGGACTCCAGCCTACAATGAGCAGTTCTTC. This codes for CASSSGTPAYNEQFF.

This sequence joins TRBV28 and TRBJ2-7; possible D gene TRBD2, 6 bases. The V and J ends lost 3 bases and 9 bases respectively, with 27 bases between them. Germline V gene data show CDR1 as MDHEN and CDR2 as SYDVKM. CDR3 length equals 17 residues. DNA of the CDR3: TGTGCCAGCAGTTTTCCCCCTTCCGGGAGAGATCTGATAGGGCAGTACTTC. Residues: CASSFPPSGRDLIGQYF.

The V call is TRBV30, the J call TRBJ1-6, with a tentative D call TRBD1 (5 bases). Germline V gene data show CDR1 as GTSNPN and CDR2 as SVGIG (reference sequence). V was clipped by 3 bases and J by 4 bases, with 13 bases between them. The length of the CDR3 is 15 residues. CDR3 sequence reads: CAWSSFGGYNSPLHF. The DNA of the CDR3 is TGTGCCTGGAGCTCCTTTGGGGGGTATAATTCACCCCTCCACTTT.

CDR3 region: CASRSGNSGNTIYF. The CDR3 DNA is TGTGCCAGCAGGTCAGGGAATTCTGGAAACACCATATATTTT. The V gene is TRBV28, the J gene TRBJ1-3, with a possible D match to TRBD1 (5 bases). This CDR3 has 14 residues. V was shortened by 6 bases and J by 1 base, with 10 bases between the two germline ends. Per the germline V gene, CDR1 is MDHEN and CDR2 is SYDVKM.

Points on this clone: The sample has other DNA sequences that encode this CDR3 too. This chain joins TRBV27 and TRBJ1-1; D gene uncertain. This CDR3 region has 13 residues. CDR1 and CDR2 from the germline V gene are MNHEY and SMNVEV (reference sequence). Trimming removed 0 bases from V and 3 bases from J, with 5 bases in between. The CDR3 sequence is CASSLSPDTEAFF. CDR3 nucleotide sequence: TGTGCCAGCAGTTTATCTCCAGACACTGAAGCTTTCTTT.

This chain links TRBV5-1 with TRBJ2-2; TRBD2 matches at 10 bases. This CDR3 spans 15 amino acids. Germline values: CDR1 SGHRS, CDR2 YFSETQ. Trimming took 3 bases from V and 3 from J; bases not matched to a gene: 2. The chain's CDR3 is CASSYGLADTGELFF. Here the CDR3 DNA reads TGCGCCAGCAGCTACGGACTAGCGGACACCGGGGAGCTGTTTTTT. Full variable domain (missing parts from reference TRBV5-1 and TRBJ2-2): KAGVTQTPRYLIKTRGQQVTLSCSPISGHRSVSWYQQTPGQGLQFLFEYFSETQRNKGNFPGRFSGRQFSNSRSEMNVSTLELGDSALYLCASSYGLADTGELFFGEGSRLTVL.

The chain recombines TRBV21-1 with TRBJ2-5; TRBD1 is the table's D call and was not checked against the DNA. TRBV21-1 is designated a pseudogene. This CDR3 region has 15 residues. The CDR3 nucleotides read TGTGCCAGCAGCAAGGGGGCTAGAGGAGAAGAGACCCAGTACTTC. Translated: CASSKGARGEETQYF.

The chain joins TRBV7-8 to TRBJ2-1, with a possible D match to TRBD1 (6 bases). CDR1 and CDR2 (germline): SGHVS, FQNEAQ. CDR3 length equals 18 residues. Trimming removed 7 bases from V and 0 bases from J, with 22 bases in between. CDR3 nucleotide sequence: TGTGCCAGCAACAATCCCCTCAGGGGTGGCGACTCCTACAATGAGCAGTTCTTC. As protein: CASNNPLRGGDSYNEQFF.

This clone was picked up a small number of times. The V gene is TRBV30, the J gene TRBJ1-2; D not resolved. Trimming cost V 4 bases and J 0 bases, with 3 bases left between them. The CDR3 spans 11 residues. Germline values: CDR1 GTSNPN, CDR2 SVGIG (reference sequence). The CDR3 protein is CAWIANYGYTF. In DNA form, the CDR3 reads TGTGCCTGGATAGCTAACTATGGCTACACCTTC.

This chain joins TRBV18 and TRBJ2-3; the match to TRBD2 covers 9 bases. The CDR3 spans 15 residues. V lost 4 bases to trimming and J lost 2 bases; unmatched junction nucleotides: 4. CDR1 and CDR2 from the germline V gene are KGHSH and LQKENI. In DNA form, the CDR3 reads TGTGCCAGCTCACTAGCGGGAGCCTTCACAGATACGCAGTATTTT. The encoded protein is CASSLAGAFTDTQYF.

This clone came up once. V and J are TRBV9 and TRBJ2-4; D possibly corresponds to TRBD1 (5 bases). The CDR3 is made up of 15 amino acids. V was shortened by 4 bases and J by 9 bases, with 20 bases between the two germline ends. The germline V gene encodes CDR1 SGDLS and CDR2 YYNGEE. The CDR3 DNA is TGTGCCAGCAGCCCCCACACCGCGGAAAGGGGCATTCAGTACTTC. Translated: CASSPHTAERGIQYF.

The chain employs TRBV4-1 and TRBJ2-3; D remains ambiguous. The CDR3 covers 13 residues. In germline, CDR1 is MGHRA, CDR2 YSYEKL. Trimming stripped 0 bases from V and 6 bases from J, with 7 bases between. CDR3 sequence reads: CASSQDPLDTQYF. CDR3 nucleotide sequence: TGCGCCAGCAGCCAAGACCCATTGGATACGCAGTATTTT.

The CDR3 DNA is TGTGCCAGCAGTTTTTGGCGGGAGGGCACCTACGAGCAGTACTTC. This gives the protein CASSFWREGTYEQYF. This chain joins TRBV28 and TRBJ2-7, with 9 bases that match TRBD2. The CDR3 length is 15 residues. Trimming took 3 bases from V and 2 from J; bases not matched to a gene: 5. CDR1 MDHEN and CDR2 SYDVKM come from the germline V gene.

This rearrangement joins TRBV18 to TRBJ2-7, with 7 nucleotides matching TRBD1. Germline lookup yields CDR1 KGHSH and CDR2 LQKENI. This CDR3 region has 16 residues. V lost 2 bases and J lost 6; bases outside the gene matches: 13. The CDR3 DNA reads TGTGCCAGCTCACCAGCCTCCGGGACAGTTCCCACCGAGCAGTACTTC. This encodes CASSPASGTVPTEQYF.

This clone came up a few times. V usage is TRBV30 and J usage is TRBJ1-1; unclear D gene. CDR1 is GTSNPN, CDR2 SVGIG, per germline (reference sequence). CDR3 length equals 13 residues. V was trimmed by 6 bases and J by 1 base, leaving 12 bases between them. In DNA, the CDR3 is TGTGCCTGTTTCCTTTCAGGGAACACTGAAGCTTTCTTT. Its translation: CACFLSGNTEAFF.

In its sample, this clone was seen a few times. The rearrangement joins TRBV5-1 to TRBJ1-1; weak D call: TRBD1 (6 bases). CDR3 length: 11 amino acids. Germline V lookup: CDR1 SGHRS, CDR2 YFSETQ. Deletions cut 6 bases from V and 7 bases from J, with 10 bases between. CDR3 sequence (DNA): TGCGCCAGCAAGGGGGAAAGTGAAGCTTTCTTT. Protein: CASKGESEAFF.

The chain links TRBV19 to TRBJ1-2, with 8 bases matching TRBD1. This CDR3 has 15 residues. Germline assignment: CDR1 LNHDA and CDR2 SQIVND (reference sequence). The junction had 9 bases not matched to a gene; V was cut back by 7 bases and J by 2 bases. The CDR3 is CASTGQGRGNYGYTF. The CDR3 DNA reads TGTGCCAGTACCGGACAGGGCCGAGGAAACTATGGCTACACCTTC.

The V call is TRBV2, the J call TRBJ1-5; TRBD1 matches 7 bases. Germline loops: CDR1 SNHLY, CDR2 FYNNEI. There are 16 residues in the CDR3. V was pared by 4 bases and J by 1 base, with 7 bases of the junction left unmatched. CDR3 protein: CASSAMGRGSNQPQHF. CDR3 DNA sequence: TGTGCCAGCAGTGCTATGGGCAGGGGGAGCAATCAGCCCCAGCATTTT.

The V and J genes are TRBV2 and TRBJ2-3; 15 bases are a match to TRBD2. The germline gives CDR1 SNHLY, CDR2 FYNNEI. This CDR3 contains 16 residues. J lost 4 bases, V lost 6 bases, and 5 bases had no gene match. For the CDR3, the DNA is TGTGCCAGCAGCTGGACTAGCGGGGGGGGCCCAGATACGCAGTATTTT. It specifies CASSWTSGGGPDTQYF.

The chain combines TRBV30 with TRBJ2-5, with 9 bases that match TRBD2. Germline V gene sequence: CDR1 GTSNPN, CDR2 SVGIG (reference sequence). There are 15 residues in the CDR3. Trimming took 2 bases from V and 4 from J; bases not matched to a gene: 8. CDR3 residues: CAWSPSGGPRETQYF. The CDR3 nucleotides are TGTGCCTGGAGTCCCAGCGGGGGGCCACGAGAGACCCAGTACTTC.

The chain carries TRBV2 and TRBJ1-2; 10 positions agree with TRBD1. The V segment lost 6 bases and the J segment 3 bases; nucleotides outside the gene matches: 13. The germline CDR1 and CDR2 sequences are SNHLY and FYNNEI. The CDR3 is made up of 17 amino acids. The CDR3 protein is CASRGGTGESLYYGYTF. Here the CDR3 DNA reads TGTGCCAGCAGGGGCGGGACAGGGGAATCTTTATACTATGGCTACACCTTC.

This clone has just one count. The genes are TRBV13 and TRBJ2-7, with 9 bases identical to TRBD1. V was clipped by 0 bases and J by 2 bases; unmatched bases: 5. The CDR3 sequence is 16 residues long. Germline lookup yields CDR1 PRHDT and CDR2 FYEKMQ (reference sequence). CDR3 bases: TGTGCCAGCAGCTTAGGCCGGGGACAGGGCCCCTACGAGCAGTACTTC. This gives the protein CASSLGRGQGPYEQYF.